This paragraph covers one T cell receptor (beta chain) sequence. This sample stems from a study of neurological immune-mediated disorders. One entry per CDR3 protein, called by TCRdb with MiXCR from the 5' RACE reads. The profile shows 40,000 to 50,000 distinct CDR3 sequences, 10% to 13% of them singletons. The CDR3 runs to 16 residues. With 4 bases removed from V and 1 base from J, the gap between germline ends came to 14 bases. Germline V gene data show CDR1 as SGHTA and CDR2 as FQGNSA. Sequenced input: PBMCs. The receptor was isolated from a woman aged 40 to 50 with HTLV-1-associated myelopathy (HAM/TSP). The chain is built from TRBV7-2 and TRBJ2-1, with D unclear. DNA for the CDR3: TGTGCCAGCAGCTCCCCGTTAGAAGGGTCCTACAATGAGCAGTTCTTC. Translated: CASSSPLEGSYNEQFF. The whole variable domain, filled in from reference TRBV7-2 and TRBJ2-1, reads GAGVSQSPSNKVTEKGKDVELRCDPISGHTALYWYRQSLGQGLEFLIYFQGNSAPDKSGLPSDRFSAERTGGSVSTLTIQRTQQEDSAVYLCASSSPLEGSYNEQFFGPGTRLTVL.